The 10 T cell receptor beta chains below all came from one sample that was sequenced in a study of blood T cell repertoires in COVID-19. Using immunoSEQ multiplex PCR, the repertoire was profiled, and TCRdb retains in-frame clones only, with some absent. The sample yields about 68,000 clones, 80% seen once. Sample: peripheral blood. The receptors come from a human donor in a cohort sampled during active COVID-19.

This clone was detected only once. The chain links TRBV14 to TRBJ2-2; D not resolved. Looked up from germline, CDR1 is SGHDN and CDR2 is FVKESK. The CDR3 extends over 17 amino acids. Trimming removed 0 bases at V and 6 bases at J, with 17 bases between. The CDR3 region has the DNA TGTGCCAGCAGCCAAGACCCGCCCTCTCGGTTTGCCGGGGAGCTGTTTTTT. Residues: CASSQDPPSRFAGELFF.

This clone was seen a single time. The chain combines TRBV7-9 with TRBJ2-1, with 14 bases identical to TRBD2. V was clipped by 3 bases and J by 0 bases; unmatched bases: 7. Germline V gives CDR1 SEHNR, CDR2 FQNEAQ (reference sequence). CDR3 length: 19 residues. The DNA for the CDR3 is TGTGCCAGCAGCTTTGGGGGACTAGCGGGGGCCAGCTCCTACAATGAGCAGTTCTTC. Protein sequence: CASSFGGLAGASSYNEQFF.

This clone has just one count. The J gene is TRBJ2-2, the V gene TRBV12-3 or TRBV12-4; the D gene is possibly TRBD2 (6 bases). CDR3 length equals 13 residues. V was pared by 8 bases and J by 2 bases, with 9 bases between. The CDR3 bases are TGTGCCAGCCTAGCGACCAACACCGGGGAGCTGTTTTTT. Translation gives CASLATNTGELFF.

This chain joins TRBV29-1 and TRBJ1-1; D not resolved. Germline V gene lookup returns CDR1 SQVTM and CDR2 ANQGSEA. V was clipped by 0 bases and J by 4 bases, with 15 bases between them. The CDR3 is 15 amino acids. The CDR3: CSVEDLGGSGTEAFF. In nucleotides, the CDR3 is TGCAGCGTTGAAGATCTTGGAGGGTCGGGCACTGAAGCTTTCTTT. The variable domain in full, completed from reference TRBV29-1 and TRBJ1-1, reads SAVISQKPSRDICQRGTSLTIQCQVDSQVTMMFWYRQQPGQSLTLIATANQGSEATYESGFVIDKFPISRPNLTFSTLTVSNMSPEDSSIYLCSVEDLGGSGTEAFFGQGTRLTVV.

The chain combines TRBV28 with TRBJ2-2; D ambiguous. Germline lookup yields CDR1 MDHEN and CDR2 SYDVKM. The CDR3 is made up of 14 amino acids. V shed 10 bases and J shed 0 bases, with 12 bases lying between them. Here the CDR3 DNA reads TGTGCCATCCCAGCGAGGACGAACACCGGGGAGCTGTTTTTT. Protein sequence: CAIPARTNTGELFF.

This clone occurred a few times. The V gene is TRBV3-1 (or the pseudogene TRBV3-2), the J gene TRBJ2-5, with D perhaps TRBD1 (8 bases). V shed 6 bases and J shed 5 bases, with 10 bases lying between them. Germline CDR1 LGHDT, CDR2 YNNKEL (reference sequence). The CDR3 has 12 amino acids. Here the CDR3 reads CASRQGGETQYF. In DNA form, the CDR3 reads TGTGCCAGCAGACAGGGGGGGGAGACCCAGTACTTC.

The chain is built from TRBV5-1 and TRBJ2-1; TRBD1 agrees at 8 bases. Germline V gives CDR1 SGHRS, CDR2 YFSETQ. The CDR3 runs 16 residues. V was pared by 3 bases and J by 1 base, with 6 bases of the junction left unmatched. This chain's CDR3 is CASSWTRTGSYNEQFF. The CDR3 DNA reads TGCGCCAGCAGCTGGACCAGGACAGGGTCCTACAATGAGCAGTTCTTC.

V is TRBV3-1 (or the pseudogene TRBV3-2) and J is TRBJ2-5; the D is unclear. This CDR3 has 14 amino acids. Deletions cut 0 bases from V and 1 base from J, with 6 bases between. Germline V gene lookup returns CDR1 LGHDT and CDR2 YNNKEL (reference sequence). The CDR3 nucleotides are TGTGCCAGCAGCCAAGATTACAGCCAAGAGACCCAGTACTTC. Its translation: CASSQDYSQETQYF.

This clone was counted only a few times. The chain is built from TRBV6-2 or TRBV6-3 and TRBJ2-1; 9 nucleotides match TRBD2. Germline V gene data show CDR1 as MNHEY and CDR2 as SVGEGT. Unmatched junction bases numbered 8, after V lost 2 bases and J lost 3 bases. CDR3 length equals 17 residues. This CDR3 reads CASSYLYSGRRYNEQFF. The CDR3 DNA reads TGTGCCAGCAGTTACCTCTATAGCGGGAGACGCTACAATGAGCAGTTCTTC.

The chain recombines TRBV4-2 with TRBJ2-5; 11 bases align to TRBD2. The CDR3 consists of 16 residues. Germline V gene data show CDR1 as LGHNA and CDR2 as YNFKEQ. J was trimmed by 5 bases and V by 2 bases; bases with no gene match: 7. CDR3 bases: TGTGCCAGCAGCCAAAATAGCGGGAGGGCTCCGGAGACCCAGTACTTC. As protein: CASSQNSGRAPETQYF.